The present T cell receptor beta chain was sequenced within a study of blood T cell repertoires in COVID-19. Germline V gives CDR1 SGHKS, CDR2 YYEKEE (reference sequence). CDR3 size: 15 residues. The V segment lost 4 bases and the J segment 7 bases; nucleotides outside the gene matches: 5. The assay was immunoSEQ multiplex PCR, and TCRdb's table has in-frame clones only and misses some. The data show 130,000 to 150,000 clones, about 79% seen once. This receptor was obtained from a man aged 55 to 69 with active or convalescent COVID-19. This chain uses TRBV5-5 with TRBJ2-3, with 14 positions matching TRBD2. The specimen was peripheral blood. CDR3 region: CASSPTSGGENTQYF. In nucleotides, the CDR3 is TGTGCCAGCAGCCCGACTAGCGGGGGGGAAAATACGCAGTATTTT.